The subject of this entry is one T cell receptor (beta chain). Its target is unknown. This sample also contains other DNA sequences that code for the same CDR3. The record originates from a study of siplizumab effects on memory and regulatory T cells. Study results and limitations: It was not possible to assign a naive or memory phenotype to roughly 75-97% of proliferating CD4+ or CD8+ clones. Mappable alloreactive CD4+ clones were on average around 69% Treg-derived with siplizumab, less than 30% in controls.

The protocol was immunoSEQ multiplex PCR, while the TCRdb copy is restricted to in-frame clones and leaves out a portion. This table holds 90,000 to 130,000 clones, just under 95% found once. Source material: CD4+ T cells sorted from blood. The TCR sequence derives from a human donor in good health.

The CDR3 sequence is CASSPGQLNEKLFF. CDR3 sequence (DNA): TGCGCCAGCAGCCCGGGACAGCTTAATGAAAAACTGTTTTTT. The genes are TRBV5-1 and TRBJ1-4; 7 bases agree with TRBD1. This CDR3 is 14 amino acids long. Germline V gives CDR1 SGHRS, CDR2 YFSETQ. J was trimmed by 4 bases and V by 4 bases; bases with no gene match: 4.